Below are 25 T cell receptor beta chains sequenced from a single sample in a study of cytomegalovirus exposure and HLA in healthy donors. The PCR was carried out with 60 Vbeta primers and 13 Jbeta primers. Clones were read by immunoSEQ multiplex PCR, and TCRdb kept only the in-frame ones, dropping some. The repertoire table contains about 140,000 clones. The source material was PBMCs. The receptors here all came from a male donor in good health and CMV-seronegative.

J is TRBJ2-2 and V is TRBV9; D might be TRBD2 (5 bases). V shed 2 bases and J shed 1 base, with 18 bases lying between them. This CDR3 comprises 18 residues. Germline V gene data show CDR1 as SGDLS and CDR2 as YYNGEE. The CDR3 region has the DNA TGTGCCAGCAGCGTCCGGAACGGGGTGGGGAAGAACACCGGGGAGCTGTTTTTT. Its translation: CASSVRNGVGKNTGELFF.

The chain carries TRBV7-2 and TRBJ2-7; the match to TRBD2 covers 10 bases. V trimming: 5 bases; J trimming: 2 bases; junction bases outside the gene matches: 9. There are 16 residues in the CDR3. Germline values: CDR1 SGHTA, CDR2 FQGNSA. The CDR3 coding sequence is TGTGCCAGCAGCCCCCCGGGACTAGCGATTGCCTACGAGCAGTACTTC. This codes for CASSPPGLAIAYEQYF.

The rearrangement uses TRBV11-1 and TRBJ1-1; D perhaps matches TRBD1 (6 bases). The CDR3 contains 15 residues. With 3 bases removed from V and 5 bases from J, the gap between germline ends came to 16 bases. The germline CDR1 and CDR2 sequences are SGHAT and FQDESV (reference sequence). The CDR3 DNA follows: TGTGCCAGCAGCTTCTCCATCAGGGGCCTAACTGAAGCTTTCTTT. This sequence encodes CASSFSIRGLTEAFF. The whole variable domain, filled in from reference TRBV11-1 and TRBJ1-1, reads EAEVAQSPRYKITEKSQAVAFWCDPISGHATLYWYRQILGQGPELLVQFQDESVVDDSQLPKDRFSAERLKGVDSTLKIQPAELGDSAMYLCASSFSIRGLTEAFFGQGTRLTVV.

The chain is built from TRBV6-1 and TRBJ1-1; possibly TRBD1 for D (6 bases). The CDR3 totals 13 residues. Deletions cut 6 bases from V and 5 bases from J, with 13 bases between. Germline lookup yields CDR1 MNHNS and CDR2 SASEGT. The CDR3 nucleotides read TGTGCCAGCAGCGCCGCAGGGGATACTGAAGCTTTCTTT. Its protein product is CASSAAGDTEAFF.

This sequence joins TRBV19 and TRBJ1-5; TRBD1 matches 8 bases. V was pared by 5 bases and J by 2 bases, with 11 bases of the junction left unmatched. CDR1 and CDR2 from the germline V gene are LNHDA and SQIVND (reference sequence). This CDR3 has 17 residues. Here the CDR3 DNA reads TGTGCCAGTAGTCCCTCCCTCGGACAGGGCCGCAATCAGCCCCAGCATTTT. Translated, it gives CASSPSLGQGRNQPQHF. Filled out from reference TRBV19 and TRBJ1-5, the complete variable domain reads DGGITQSPKYLFRKEGQNVTLSCEQNLNHDAMYWYRQDPGQGLRLIYYSQIVNDFQKGDIAEGYSVSREKKESFPLTVTSAQKNPTAFYLCASSPSLGQGRNQPQHFGDGTRLSIL.

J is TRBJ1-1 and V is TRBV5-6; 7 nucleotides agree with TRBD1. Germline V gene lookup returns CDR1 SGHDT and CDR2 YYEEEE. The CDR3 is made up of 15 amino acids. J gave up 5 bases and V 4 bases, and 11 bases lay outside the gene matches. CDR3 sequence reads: CASSAPTGAGTEAFF. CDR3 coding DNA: TGTGCCAGCAGCGCTCCCACAGGGGCAGGGACTGAAGCTTTCTTT.

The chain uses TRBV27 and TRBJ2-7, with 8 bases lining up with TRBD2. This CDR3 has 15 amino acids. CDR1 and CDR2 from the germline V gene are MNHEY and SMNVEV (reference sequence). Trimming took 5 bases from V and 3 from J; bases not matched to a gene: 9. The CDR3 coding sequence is TGTGCCAGCAGTGTAGCGGGGAGTCCGGGCTACGAGCAGTACTTC. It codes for CASSVAGSPGYEQYF.

In DNA form, the CDR3 reads TGCGCCAGCAGCCAGGAAACAGGGGGTGGCACTGAAGCTTTCTTT. Amino acid sequence: CASSQETGGGTEAFF. The chain carries TRBV4-3 and TRBJ1-1; 8 bases fit TRBD1. This CDR3 is 15 amino acids long. The germline gives CDR1 LGHNA, CDR2 YSLEER. The J segment lost 4 bases and the V segment lost 3 bases, leaving 7 bases of the junction unmatched.

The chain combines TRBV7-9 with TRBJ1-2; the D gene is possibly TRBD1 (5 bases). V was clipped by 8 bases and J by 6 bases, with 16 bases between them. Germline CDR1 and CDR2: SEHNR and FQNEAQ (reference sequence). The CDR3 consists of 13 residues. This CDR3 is CASGRDLQHGYTF. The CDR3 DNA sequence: TGTGCCAGCGGGCGGGACTTGCAACATGGCTACACCTTC.

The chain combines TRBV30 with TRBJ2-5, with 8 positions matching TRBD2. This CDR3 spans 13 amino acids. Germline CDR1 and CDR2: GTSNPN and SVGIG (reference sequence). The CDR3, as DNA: TGTGCTTGTGGCGGGGGGCGCCAAGAGACCCAGTACTTC. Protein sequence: CACGGGRQETQYF.

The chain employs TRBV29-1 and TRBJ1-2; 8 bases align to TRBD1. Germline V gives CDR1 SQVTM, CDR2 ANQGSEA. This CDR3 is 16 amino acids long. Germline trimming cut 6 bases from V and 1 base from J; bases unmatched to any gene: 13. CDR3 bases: TGCAGCGTACCCACAAGGGGCAGGGGGCTTAACTATGGCTACACCTTC. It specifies CSVPTRGRGLNYGYTF.

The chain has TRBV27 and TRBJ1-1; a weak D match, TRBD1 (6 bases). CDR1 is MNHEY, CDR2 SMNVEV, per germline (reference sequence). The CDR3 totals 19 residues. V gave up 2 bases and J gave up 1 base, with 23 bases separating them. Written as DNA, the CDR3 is TGTGCCAGCAGTTTACTTGTCTGGCGGCCGGACAGACCGAACACTGAAGCTTTCTTT. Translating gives CASSLLVWRPDRPNTEAFF.

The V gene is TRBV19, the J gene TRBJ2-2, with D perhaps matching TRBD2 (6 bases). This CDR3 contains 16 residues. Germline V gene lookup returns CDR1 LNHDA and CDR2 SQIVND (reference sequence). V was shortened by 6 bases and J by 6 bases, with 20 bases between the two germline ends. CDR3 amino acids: CASRQTGLGLAGELFF. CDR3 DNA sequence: TGTGCCAGTAGGCAAACGGGACTGGGGTTGGCCGGGGAGCTGTTTTTT.

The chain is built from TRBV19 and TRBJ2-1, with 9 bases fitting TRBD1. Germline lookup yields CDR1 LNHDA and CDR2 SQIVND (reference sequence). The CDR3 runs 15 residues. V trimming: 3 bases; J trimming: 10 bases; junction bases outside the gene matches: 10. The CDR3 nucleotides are TGTGCCAGTAGTATGGGACAGGGTAATGCTGGGGAGCAGTTCTTC. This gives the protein CASSMGQGNAGEQFF.

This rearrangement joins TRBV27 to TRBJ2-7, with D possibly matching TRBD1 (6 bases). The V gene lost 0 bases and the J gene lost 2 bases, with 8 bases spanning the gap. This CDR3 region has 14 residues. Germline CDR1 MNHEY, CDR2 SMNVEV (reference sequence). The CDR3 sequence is CASSLSPGAYEQYF. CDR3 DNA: TGTGCCAGCAGTTTATCTCCAGGGGCCTACGAGCAGTACTTC.

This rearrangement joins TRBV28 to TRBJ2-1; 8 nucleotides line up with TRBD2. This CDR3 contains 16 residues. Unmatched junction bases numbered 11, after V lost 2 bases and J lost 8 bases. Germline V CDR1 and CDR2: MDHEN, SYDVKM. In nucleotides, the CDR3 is TGTGCCAGCAGTTTACTGTCCGGGGGGGCCGTTGATGAGCAGTTCTTC. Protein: CASSLLSGGAVDEQFF.

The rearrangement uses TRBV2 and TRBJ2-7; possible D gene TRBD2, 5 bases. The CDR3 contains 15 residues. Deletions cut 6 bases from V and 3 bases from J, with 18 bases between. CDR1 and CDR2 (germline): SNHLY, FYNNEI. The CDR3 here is CASSSQLGFNYEQYF. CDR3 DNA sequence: TGTGCCAGCAGCTCTCAACTAGGTTTCAACTACGAGCAGTACTTC.

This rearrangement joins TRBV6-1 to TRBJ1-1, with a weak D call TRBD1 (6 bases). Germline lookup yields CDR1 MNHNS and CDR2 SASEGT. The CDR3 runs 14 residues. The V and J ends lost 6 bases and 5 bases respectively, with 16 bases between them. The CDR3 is CASSPSRGATEAFF. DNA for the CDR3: TGTGCCAGCAGCCCTAGTCGGGGGGCGACTGAAGCTTTCTTT.

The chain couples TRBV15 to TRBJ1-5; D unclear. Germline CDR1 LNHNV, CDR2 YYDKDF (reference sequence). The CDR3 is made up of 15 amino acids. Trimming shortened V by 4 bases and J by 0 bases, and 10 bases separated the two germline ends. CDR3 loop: CATSTGLYSNQPQHF. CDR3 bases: TGTGCCACCAGCACGGGGTTGTATAGCAATCAGCCCCAGCATTTT.

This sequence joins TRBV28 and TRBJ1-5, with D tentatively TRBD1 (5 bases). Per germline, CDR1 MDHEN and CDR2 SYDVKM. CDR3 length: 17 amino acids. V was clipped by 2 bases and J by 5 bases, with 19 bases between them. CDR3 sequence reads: CASSLSVTLDSYQPQHF. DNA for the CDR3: TGTGCCAGCAGTTTAAGCGTCACCCTAGACAGCTATCAGCCCCAGCATTTT.

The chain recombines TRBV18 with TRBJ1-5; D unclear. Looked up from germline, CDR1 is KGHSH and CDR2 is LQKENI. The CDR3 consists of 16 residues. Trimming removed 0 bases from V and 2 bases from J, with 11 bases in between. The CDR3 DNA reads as TGTGCCAGCTCACCACCCGGGGAAAAAGGCAATCAGCCCCAGCATTTT. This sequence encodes CASSPPGEKGNQPQHF. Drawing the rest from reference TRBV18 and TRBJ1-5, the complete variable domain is NAGVMQNPRHLVRRRGQEARLRCSPMKGHSHVYWYRQLPEEGLKFMVYLQKENIIDESGMPKERFSAEFPKEGPSILRIQQVVRGDSAAYFCASSPPGEKGNQPQHFGDGTRLSIL.

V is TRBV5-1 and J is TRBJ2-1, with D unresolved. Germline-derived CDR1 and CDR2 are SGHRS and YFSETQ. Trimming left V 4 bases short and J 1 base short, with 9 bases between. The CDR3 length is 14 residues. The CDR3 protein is CASSTYESYNEQFF. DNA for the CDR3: TGCGCCAGCAGCACCTATGAATCCTACAATGAGCAGTTCTTC.

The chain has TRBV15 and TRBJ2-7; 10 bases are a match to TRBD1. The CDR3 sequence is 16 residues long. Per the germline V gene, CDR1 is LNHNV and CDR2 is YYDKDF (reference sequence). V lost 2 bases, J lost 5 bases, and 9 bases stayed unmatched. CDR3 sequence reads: CATSRSGDRGVHEQYF. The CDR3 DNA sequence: TGTGCCACCAGCAGATCTGGGGACAGGGGAGTCCACGAGCAGTACTTC.

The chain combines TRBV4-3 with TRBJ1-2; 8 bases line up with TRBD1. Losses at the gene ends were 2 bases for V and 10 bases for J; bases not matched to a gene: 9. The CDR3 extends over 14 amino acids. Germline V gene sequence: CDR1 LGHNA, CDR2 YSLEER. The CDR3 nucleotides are TGCGCCAGCAGCCAACTCGGACAGGGTTCGGACTACACCTTC. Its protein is CASSQLGQGSDYTF.

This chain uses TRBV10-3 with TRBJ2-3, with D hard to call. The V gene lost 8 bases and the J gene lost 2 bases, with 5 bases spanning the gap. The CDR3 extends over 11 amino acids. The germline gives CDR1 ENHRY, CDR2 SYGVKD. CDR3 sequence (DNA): TGTGCCATCGGAGTCACAGATACGCAGTATTTT. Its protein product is CAIGVTDTQYF.